These 8 T cell receptor beta chains were all obtained from the same sample, sequenced in a study of blood T cell repertoires in COVID-19. TCRdb's copy holds only in-frame clones and misses some; the assay was immunoSEQ multiplex PCR. Of about 320,000 clones detected, roughly 91% appear once; the ten largest clones hold over 8.5%. The sequencing input was peripheral blood. The receptors were gathered from a woman aged 25 to 39 with COVID-19, enrolled during active disease.

The chain uses TRBV3-1 (or the pseudogene TRBV3-2) and TRBJ1-1; D is unclear. Per germline, CDR1 LGHDT and CDR2 YNNKEL (reference sequence). The germline V and J ends were trimmed by 1 base and 0 bases, with 15 bases remaining between them. CDR3 length: 17 amino acids. CDR3 in amino acids: CASSQGLLGLMNTEAFF. The CDR3 nucleotides read TGTGCCAGCAGCCAAGGTCTTCTCGGACTGATGAACACTGAAGCTTTCTTT.

The CDR3 DNA follows: TGCGCCAGCAGCCAACAGACAGTTATGAACACTGAAGCTTTCTTT. It is translated as CASSQQTVMNTEAFF. The chain combines TRBV4-1 with TRBJ1-1; D may be TRBD1 (5 bases). Trimming stripped 2 bases from V and 0 bases from J, with 10 bases between. The CDR3 is 15 amino acids. Germline V gives CDR1 MGHRA, CDR2 YSYEKL.

Comment on this clone: One end of the junction varies from germline; a read error may be responsible. The chain carries TRBV15 and TRBJ2-7, with 10 bases fitting TRBD2. The V gene's germline CDR1 is LNHNV and CDR2 YYDKDF (reference sequence). This CDR3 spans 12 amino acids. The CDR3 coding sequence is TGTGCCACCAGCAGAGATAGGGGGACTAGCGACTTC. Amino acid sequence: CATSRDRGTSDF. The complete variable domain, with remaining parts taken from reference TRBV15 and TRBJ2-7, reads DAMVIQNPRYQVTQFGKPVTLSCSQTLNHNVMYWYQQKSSQAPKLLFHYYDKDFNNEADTPDNFQSRRPNTSFCFLDIRSPGLGDTAMYLCATSRDRGTSDFGPGTRLTVT.

V usage is TRBV5-6 and J usage is TRBJ1-5, with D perhaps matching TRBD1 (5 bases). The CDR3 totals 14 residues. Trimming pared 1 base from V and 7 bases from J, leaving 12 bases between. Germline V lookup: CDR1 SGHDT, CDR2 YYEEEE. The CDR3 region is CASSLWDRGQPQHF. The CDR3 nucleotides are TGTGCCAGCAGCTTGTGGGACCGGGGGCAGCCCCAGCATTTT.

The chain employs TRBV27 and TRBJ2-1; 15 positions agree with TRBD2. The germline V gene encodes CDR1 MNHEY and CDR2 SMNVEV (reference sequence). The CDR3 is 16 residues long. V dropped 4 bases and J dropped 7; count of bases not matched to a gene: 5. CDR3 DNA: TGTGCCAGCAGTTGGGCCGGACTAGCGGGGGGGAATGAGCAGTTCTTC. It codes for CASSWAGLAGGNEQFF.

This rearrangement joins TRBV19 to TRBJ1-5, with D perhaps TRBD1 (6 bases). Trimming pared 7 bases from V and 2 bases from J, leaving 18 bases between. The CDR3 totals 16 residues. CDR1 and CDR2 from the germline V gene are LNHDA and SQIVND (reference sequence). The CDR3 protein is CASTEGQGWGNQPQHF. The CDR3 DNA reads as TGTGCCAGTACCGAGGGACAAGGCTGGGGCAATCAGCCCCAGCATTTT.

The chain has TRBV19 and TRBJ2-2; 7 bases line up with TRBD1. J was trimmed by 6 bases and V by 7 bases; bases with no gene match: 8. From germline, CDR1 is LNHDA and CDR2 SQIVND (reference sequence). This CDR3 is 14 amino acids long. The chain's CDR3 is CASTEKQGPGELFF. The CDR3 DNA follows: TGTGCCAGTACCGAAAAACAGGGGCCCGGGGAGCTGTTTTTT.

This clone was seen a single time. J is TRBJ2-2 and V is TRBV24-1; D unclear. The V gene lost 4 bases and the J gene lost 7 bases, with 9 bases spanning the gap. The CDR3 length is 13 residues. Germline CDR1 and CDR2: KGHDR and SFDVKD. The CDR3 bases are TGTGCCACCAGTGACCAACTTAGCGGGGAGCTGTTTTTT. It translates to CATSDQLSGELFF.